This TCR beta chain was observed in a study of shared clonotypes between healthy human individuals. For the study at large: Samples came from a couple of female and a few male donors aged 18 to 49.

Study-level findings and limits: The donor pool, a small one, limited the genetic and exposure-history diversity represented.

Deep-level running was used for the assay. Libraries were prepared by immunoSEQ multiplex PCR; TCRdb keeps only in-frame clonotypes and omits some of them. The table records about half a million clones, approximately 82% of them present only once. Notes on this clone: The antigen is not known.

Germline CDR1 SGHNT, CDR2 YYREEE (reference sequence). Trimming cost V 0 bases and J 0 bases; bases outside gene matches: 3. The CDR3 runs to 16 residues. Unsorted samples relied on roughly 99 million PBMCs, which served as the source of genomic DNA. The rearrangement joins TRBV5-4 to TRBJ2-4; 7 nucleotides match TRBD1. This receptor was identified in a woman in her 40s in good health. Some clones in this sample may be carry-over from other donors' samples. The sequencing sample was made of PBMCs. The DNA of the CDR3 is TGTGCCAGCAGCTTGGGACAGGGCCTAGCCAAAAACATTCAGTACTTC. This translates into CASSLGQGLAKNIQYF.